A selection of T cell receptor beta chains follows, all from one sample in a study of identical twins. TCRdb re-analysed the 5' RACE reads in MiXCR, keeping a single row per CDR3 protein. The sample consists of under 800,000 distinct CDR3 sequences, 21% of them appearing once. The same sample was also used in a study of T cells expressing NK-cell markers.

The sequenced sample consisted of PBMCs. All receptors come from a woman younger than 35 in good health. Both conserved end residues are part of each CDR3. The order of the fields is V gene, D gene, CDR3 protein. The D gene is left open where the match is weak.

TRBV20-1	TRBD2	CSARGLLADSYNEQFF
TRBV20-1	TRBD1	CSALRGLGTDTQYF
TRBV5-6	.	CASSFRAGGTYSPLHF
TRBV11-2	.	CASSPGGAGVGGELFF
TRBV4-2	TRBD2	CASSPSTSGGRETQYF
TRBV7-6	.	CASTSAQTDTEAFF
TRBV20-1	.	CSARNRQAYNSPLHF
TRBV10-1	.	CASSESGLPYEQYF
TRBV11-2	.	CASTGLETGELFF
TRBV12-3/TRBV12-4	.	CASSLQVHTEAFF
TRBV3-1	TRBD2	CASRDLAGFQETQYF
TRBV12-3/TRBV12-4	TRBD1	CASSSGGAGEKLFF
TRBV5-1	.	CASSLEAGAGMDTQYF
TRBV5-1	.	CASSLATDTYEQYF
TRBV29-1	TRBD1	CSVDRLGQGVSSTDTQYF
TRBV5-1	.	CASSLTEYQETQYF
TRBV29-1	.	CSVERASSYNEQFF
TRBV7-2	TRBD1	CASSKDRGWSTF
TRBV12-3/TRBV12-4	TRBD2	CASAGTTRETQYF
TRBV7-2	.	CASSFRGPYNEQFF
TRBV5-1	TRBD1	CASSLTRTGQNEQFF
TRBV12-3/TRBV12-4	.	CASRPLFTGELFF
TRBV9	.	CASSSASGARSYNEQFF
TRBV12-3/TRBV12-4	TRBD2	CASTLRTSGRTSYEQYF
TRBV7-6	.	CASSLGVGGGLSTDTQYF
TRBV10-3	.	CAITHTQGTGGELFF
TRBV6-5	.	CASSYQPANYGYTF
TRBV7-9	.	CASIDEWDTNTGELFF
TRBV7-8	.	CASSPSPSGPYF
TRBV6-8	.	CAARGSRGGKKLFF
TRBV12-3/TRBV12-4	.	CASTLYMGLAKNIQYF
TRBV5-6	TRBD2	CASSFRLAGPNEQFF
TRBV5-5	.	CASSFRWGFSPSGNTIYF
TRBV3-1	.	CASSQDGELQLFF
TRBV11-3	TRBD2	CASSLVSGGYGEQFF
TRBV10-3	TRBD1	CAISEVTGAYEQYF
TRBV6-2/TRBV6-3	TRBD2	CASSYSRLAGGREFSYNEQFF
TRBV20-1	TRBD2	CSAPTSGAYTDTQYF
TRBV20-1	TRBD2	CSALTSGDAYEQYF
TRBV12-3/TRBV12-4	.	CASSLSGVRDEQYF
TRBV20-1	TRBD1	CSASGGTGGRDTQYF
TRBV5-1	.	CASSEGHDTDTQYF
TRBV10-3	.	CAISGSGEQYF
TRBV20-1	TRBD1	CSARTGQGFSYEQYF
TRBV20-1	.	CSARDSEGMNTEAFF
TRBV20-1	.	CSAPQGGGGGETQYF
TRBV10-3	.	CAISGGGETQYF
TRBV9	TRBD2	CASSEVPREGTDTQYF
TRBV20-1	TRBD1	CSASTGGLTDTQYF
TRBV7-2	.	CASSLLQLATGELFF
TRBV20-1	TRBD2	CSANHGGTDTQYF
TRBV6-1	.	CASTTPGTDTQYF
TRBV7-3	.	CASSLGGNAEAFF